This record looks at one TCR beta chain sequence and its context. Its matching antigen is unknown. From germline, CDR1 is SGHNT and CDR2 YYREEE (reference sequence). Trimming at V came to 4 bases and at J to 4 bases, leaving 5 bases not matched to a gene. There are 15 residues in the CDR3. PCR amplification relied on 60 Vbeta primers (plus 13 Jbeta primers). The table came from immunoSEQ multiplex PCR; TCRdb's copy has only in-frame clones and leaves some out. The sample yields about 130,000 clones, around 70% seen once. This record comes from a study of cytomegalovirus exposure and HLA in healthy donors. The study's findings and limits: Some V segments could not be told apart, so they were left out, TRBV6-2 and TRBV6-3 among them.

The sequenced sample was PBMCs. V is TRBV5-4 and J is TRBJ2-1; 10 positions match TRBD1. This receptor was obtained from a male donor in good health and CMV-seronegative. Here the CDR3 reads CASSLGQGIYNEQFF. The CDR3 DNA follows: TGTGCCAGCAGCCTGGGACAGGGGATTTACAATGAGCAGTTCTTC.